Listed here are 9 T cell receptor beta chains from one sample, sequenced in a study of beta chain features in type 1 diabetes. Study-level results: TCRB CDR3 length was moderately but significantly reduced in all four CD4+ subsets of Type 1 diabetes patients.

No cognate antigen is known for these TCRs. The authors reverse transcribed all of the isolated RNA, so sequencing captured expressed TCRB transcripts. The assay was immunoSEQ multiplex PCR, and TCRdb's table has in-frame clones only and misses some. The sample contains about 120,000 clones, about 18% of which appear only once. Source material: central memory CD4+ T cells from blood. These receptors were taken from a man aged 18 to 30 with type 1 diabetes.

This clone was observed a single time. The genes are TRBV7-8 and TRBJ1-6, with no clear D. The germline gives CDR1 SGHVS, CDR2 FQNEAQ. Trimming removed 1 base from V and 10 bases from J, with 14 bases in between. The CDR3 is 15 amino acids. The CDR3 DNA sequence: TGTGCCAGCAGCTTAGAAATAACAGCTGGGTCACCCCTCCACTTT. It specifies CASSLEITAGSPLHF.

This clone has at least ten counts. This rearrangement joins TRBV6-5 to TRBJ1-3, with no clear D. This CDR3 comprises 14 residues. V lost 2 bases, J lost 1 base, and 6 bases lay in between. The germline V gene encodes CDR1 MNHEY and CDR2 SVGAGI. DNA for the CDR3: TGTGCCAGCAGTTACGCCTCATCTGGAAACACCATATATTTT. Translating it yields CASSYASSGNTIYF.

This clone was detected only a few times. The rearrangement links TRBV7-2 to TRBJ1-3, with D maybe TRBD1 (5 bases). The CDR3 consists of 16 residues. The germline V gene encodes CDR1 SGHTA and CDR2 FQGNSA. Trimming took 7 bases from V and 0 from J, leaving 16 bases between them. CDR3 sequence: CASTYEGTGSGNTIYF. For the CDR3, the DNA is TGTGCCAGCACCTACGAGGGGACTGGCTCTGGAAACACCATATATTTT.

This chain joins TRBV18 and TRBJ2-1, with D possibly being TRBD1 or TRBD2 (5 bases each). The V and J ends lost 3 bases and 5 bases respectively, with 14 bases between them. CDR3 length: 15 amino acids. Germline CDR1 KGHSH, CDR2 LQKENI. The CDR3 DNA sequence: TGTGCCAGCTCACCCGGGGCAGGGTCGGACAATGAGCAGTTCTTC. It codes for CASSPGAGSDNEQFF.

This clone was seen a few times. V and J are TRBV1 and TRBJ1-5. TRBV1 is classified as a pseudogene. This CDR3 is 13 amino acids long. The CDR3 sequence: CTSSHGPGGPQHF. The CDR3 DNA reads TGCACCAGCAGCCACGGGCCCGGGGGGCCCCAGCATTTT.

This clone was detected many times. The genes are TRBV21-1 and TRBJ2-3; TRBD2 is the table's D call, not checked against the DNA. TRBV21-1 is a pseudogene segment. The CDR3 spans 15 residues. The CDR3 DNA is TGTGCCAGCACCCTAACTATTGACAGCACAGATACGCAGTATTTT. The encoded protein is CASTLTIDSTDTQYF.

This chain joins TRBV30 and TRBJ2-7; 12 bases map to TRBD2. Trimming removed 1 base from V and 4 bases from J; junction bases left unmatched: 5. Germline V gene sequence: CDR1 GTSNPN, CDR2 SVGIG (reference sequence). The CDR3 is 15 residues long. This CDR3 reads CAWSGLAGGRYEQYF. The CDR3 coding sequence is TGTGCCTGGAGTGGTCTAGCGGGAGGGAGATACGAGCAGTACTTC. Full variable domain (outside the CDR3, taken from reference TRBV30 and TRBJ2-7): SQTIHQWPATLVQPVGSPLSLECTVEGTSNPNLYWYRQAAGRGLQLLFYSVGIGQISSEVPQNLSASRPQDRQFILSSKKLLLSDSGFYLCAWSGLAGGRYEQYFGPGTRLTVT.

This clone was seen a handful of times. V and J are TRBV18 and TRBJ1-4, with a possible D match to TRBD1 (5 bases). CDR3 length equals 15 residues. Trimming removed 1 base from V and 2 bases from J, with 8 bases in between. CDR1 KGHSH and CDR2 LQKENI come from the germline V gene. The CDR3 loop is CASSPRAGTNEKLFF. The CDR3 region has the DNA TGTGCCAGCTCACCACGGGCAGGGACTAATGAAAAACTGTTTTTT.

This clone was counted a few times. The rearrangement joins TRBV30 to TRBJ2-5; D is uncertain. Trimming cost V 5 bases and J 4 bases, with 8 bases left between them. CDR1 and CDR2 (germline): GTSNPN, SVGIG (reference sequence). This CDR3 region has 11 residues. The CDR3 protein is CAWATGETQYF. In nucleotides, the CDR3 is TGTGCCTGGGCTACGGGAGAGACCCAGTACTTC.